Following are 8 T cell receptor beta chains from one sample sequenced in a study of PD-L1 blockade in urothelial cancer. Time point meaning: pretreatment peripheral blood. This table comes from immunoSEQ multiplex PCR, and its TCRdb copy is limited to in-frame clones, with some not included. Of tens of thousands of clones listed, roughly 89% are singletons. The specimen was PBMCs, collected around atezolizumab (anti-PD-L1) treatment. Receptors originate from a woman in her seventies with urothelial cancer.

The V and J genes are TRBV5-8 and TRBJ1-3, with 9 bases aligning to TRBD1. CDR3 size: 16 residues. J lost 2 bases, V lost 4 bases, and 7 bases had no gene match. The germline V gene has CDR1 SGHTS and CDR2 YDEGEE. CDR3 amino acids: CASSGGQGVAGNTIYF. As DNA, the CDR3 is TGTGCCAGCAGCGGGGGACAGGGAGTGGCTGGAAACACCATATATTTT.

This clone was recorded once. This chain uses TRBV9 with TRBJ1-2, with no clear D. Germline loops: CDR1 SGDLS, CDR2 YYNGEE. The CDR3 contains 16 residues. The germline V and J ends were trimmed by 0 bases and 8 bases, with 20 bases remaining between them. This CDR3 reads CASSVGAGRAGFGYTF. In DNA form, the CDR3 reads TGTGCCAGCAGCGTAGGAGCGGGCCGTGCAGGTTTCGGCTACACCTTC. Full variable domain (missing parts from reference TRBV9 and TRBJ1-2): DSGVTQTPKHLITATGQRVTLRCSPRSGDLSVYWYQQSLDQGLQFLIQYYNGEERAKGNILERFSAQQFPDLHSELNLSSLELGDSALYFCASSVGAGRAGFGYTFGSGTRLTVV.

The rearrangement joins TRBV5-4 to TRBJ1-1, with a possible D match to TRBD1 (6 bases). Germline values: CDR1 SGHNT, CDR2 YYREEE (reference sequence). The ends were cut back, 4 bases at V and 2 bases at J, with 18 bases in the middle. The CDR3 spans 16 residues. The CDR3 DNA follows: TGTGCCAGCAGCCTGGACCTGGGGACATCTAACACTGAAGCTTTCTTT. Protein product: CASSLDLGTSNTEAFF.

V is TRBV2 and J is TRBJ2-5; the D gene is possibly TRBD1 (6 bases). The CDR3 is made up of 15 amino acids. CDR1 SNHLY and CDR2 FYNNEI come from the germline V gene. V lost 4 bases and J lost 2, with 14 bases in between. In DNA form, the CDR3 reads TGTGCCAGCAGTGGGGGGCTCATCGTTCAAGAGACCCAGTACTTC. This sequence encodes CASSGGLIVQETQYF.

This chain connects TRBV6-5 to TRBJ1-2; D possibly corresponds to TRBD1 (5 bases). Per germline, CDR1 MNHEY and CDR2 SVGAGI. The V end was cut by 4 bases, the J end by 0 bases, with 15 bases between. The length of the CDR3 is 16 residues. This CDR3 reads CASSSDRRLANYGYTF. The CDR3 DNA reads as TGTGCCAGCAGTTCTGACAGAAGGCTAGCTAACTATGGCTACACCTTC.

The chain uses TRBV7-7 and TRBJ2-5; 7 nucleotides line up with TRBD1. The germline gives CDR1 SSHAT, CDR2 FNYEAQ (reference sequence). The CDR3 spans 15 residues. Trimming took 5 bases from V and 1 from J; bases not matched to a gene: 7. The CDR3 protein is CASSLTRTGQETQYF. The DNA for the CDR3 is TGTGCCAGCAGCCTCACCAGGACAGGCCAAGAGACCCAGTACTTC.

The chain uses TRBV30 and TRBJ1-1, with D possibly matching TRBD1 (5 bases). Germline V CDR1 and CDR2: GTSNPN, SVGIG (reference sequence). V lost 3 bases to trimming and J lost 1 base, with 15 bases between them. This CDR3 contains 15 residues. CDR3 residues: CAWRQRRQSNTEAFF. DNA for the CDR3: TGTGCCTGGAGACAACGTAGACAGTCGAACACTGAAGCTTTCTTT. Drawing the rest from reference TRBV30 and TRBJ1-1, the complete variable domain is SQTIHQWPATLVQPVGSPLSLECTVEGTSNPNLYWYRQAAGRGLQLLFYSVGIGQISSEVPQNLSASRPQDRQFILSSKKLLLSDSGFYLCAWRQRRQSNTEAFFGQGTRLTVV.

The chain joins TRBV6-1 to TRBJ1-2; 8 nucleotides match TRBD1. J lost 8 bases, V lost 4 bases, and 12 bases had no gene match. Germline values: CDR1 MNHNS, CDR2 SASEGT. The CDR3 length is 15 residues. The CDR3 here is CASSVRQGRVGGYTF. The CDR3 DNA sequence: TGTGCCAGCAGTGTCCGACAGGGGCGGGTTGGGGGCTACACCTTC.